This entry is about one T cell receptor (beta chain). V dropped 3 bases and J dropped 7; count of bases not matched to a gene: 6. The CDR3 is made up of 14 amino acids. From germline, CDR1 is SGDLS and CDR2 YYNGEE. This sample was taken from a study of T cell changes during pregnancy in multiple sclerosis. Data came from immunoSEQ multiplex PCR; TCRdb stores just in-frame clones and leaves some out. The sample has 50,000 to 65,000 clones, under 95% seen once. The specimen was CD8+ T cells from peripheral blood mononuclear cells, collected in the second trimester of pregnancy. This chain links TRBV9 with TRBJ1-4; TRBD1 matches 7 bases. This receptor was taken from a female donor with multiple sclerosis, enrolled in a pregnancy study. As DNA, the CDR3 is TGTGCCAGCAGCGCAGACAGGGAAGGTGAAAAACTGTTTTTT. Translating it yields CASSADREGEKLFF.